The clone carrying this TCR beta chain was observed once. The repertoire was sequenced with immunoSEQ multiplex PCR; TCRdb's copy has only in-frame clones and lacks some. The top ten clones hold about 10% of a sample with some 120,000 clones, more than 85% of them seen once. The V end was cut by 2 bases, the J end by 3 bases, with 10 bases between. The CDR3 contains 14 residues. In germline, CDR1 is LGHDT, CDR2 YNNKEL (reference sequence). This sample stems from a study of T cell responses to AZD1222 COVID-19 vaccine. The origin of this receptor is an adult in good health. The sequenced sample was peripheral blood, obtained on day 0 of AZD1222 vaccination. J is TRBJ1-2 and V is TRBV3-1 (or the pseudogene TRBV3-2), with D possibly matching TRBD1 (5 bases). The CDR3 bases are TGTGCCAGCAGCCAACAGGGTGTTGACTATGGCTACACCTTC. It codes for CASSQQGVDYGYTF.